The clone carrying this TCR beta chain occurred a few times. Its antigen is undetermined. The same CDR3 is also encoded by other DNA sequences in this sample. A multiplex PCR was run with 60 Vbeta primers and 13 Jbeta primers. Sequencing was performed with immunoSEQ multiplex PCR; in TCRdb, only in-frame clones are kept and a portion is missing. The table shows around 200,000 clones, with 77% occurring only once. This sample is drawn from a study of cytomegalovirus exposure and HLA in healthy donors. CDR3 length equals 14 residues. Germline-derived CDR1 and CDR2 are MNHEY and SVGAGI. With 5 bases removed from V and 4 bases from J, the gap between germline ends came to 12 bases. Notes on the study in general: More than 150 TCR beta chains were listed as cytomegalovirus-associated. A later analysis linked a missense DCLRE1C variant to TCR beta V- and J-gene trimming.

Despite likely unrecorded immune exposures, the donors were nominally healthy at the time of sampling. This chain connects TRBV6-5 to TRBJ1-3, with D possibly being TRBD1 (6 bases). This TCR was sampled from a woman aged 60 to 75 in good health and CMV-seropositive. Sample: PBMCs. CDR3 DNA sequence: TGTGCCAGCAGTCCGGGACATTCAGGAAACACCATATATTTT. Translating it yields CASSPGHSGNTIYF.